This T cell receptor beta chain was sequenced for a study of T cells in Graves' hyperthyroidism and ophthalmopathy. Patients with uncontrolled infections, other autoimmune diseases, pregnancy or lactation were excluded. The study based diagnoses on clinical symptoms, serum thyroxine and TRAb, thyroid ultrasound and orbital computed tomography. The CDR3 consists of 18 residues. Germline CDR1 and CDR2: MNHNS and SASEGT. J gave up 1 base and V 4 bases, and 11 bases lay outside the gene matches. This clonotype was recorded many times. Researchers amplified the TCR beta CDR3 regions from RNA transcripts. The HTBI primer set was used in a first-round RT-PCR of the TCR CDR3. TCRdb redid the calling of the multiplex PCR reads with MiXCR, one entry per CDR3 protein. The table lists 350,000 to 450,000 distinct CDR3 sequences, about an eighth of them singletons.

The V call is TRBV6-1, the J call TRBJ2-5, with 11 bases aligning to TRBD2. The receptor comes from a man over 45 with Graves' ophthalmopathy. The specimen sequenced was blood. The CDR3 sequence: CASSADLAGGPFQETQYF. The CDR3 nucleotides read TGTGCCAGCAGTGCCGATTTAGCGGGAGGGCCTTTCCAAGAGACCCAGTACTTC.